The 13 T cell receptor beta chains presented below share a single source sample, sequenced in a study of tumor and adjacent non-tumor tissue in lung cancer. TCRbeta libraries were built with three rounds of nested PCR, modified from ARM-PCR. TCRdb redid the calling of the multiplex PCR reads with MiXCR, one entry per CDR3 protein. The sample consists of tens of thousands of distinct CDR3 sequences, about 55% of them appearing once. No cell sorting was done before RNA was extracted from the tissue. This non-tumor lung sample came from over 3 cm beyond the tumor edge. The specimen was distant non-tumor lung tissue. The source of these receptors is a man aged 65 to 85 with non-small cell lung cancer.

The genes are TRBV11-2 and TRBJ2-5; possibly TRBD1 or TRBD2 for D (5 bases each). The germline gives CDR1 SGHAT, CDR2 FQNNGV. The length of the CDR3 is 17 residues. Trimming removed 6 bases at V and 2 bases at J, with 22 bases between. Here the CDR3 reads CASRTYPGTTYQETQYF. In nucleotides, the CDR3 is TGTGCCAGCAGAACCTACCCCGGGACCACGTATCAAGAGACCCAGTACTTC. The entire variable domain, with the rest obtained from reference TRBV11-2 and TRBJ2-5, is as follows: EAGVAQSPRYKIIEKRQSVAFWCNPISGHATLYWYQQILGQGPKLLIQFQNNGVVDDSQLPKDRFSAERLKGVDSTLKIQPAKLEDSAVYLCASRTYPGTTYQETQYFGPGTRLLVL.

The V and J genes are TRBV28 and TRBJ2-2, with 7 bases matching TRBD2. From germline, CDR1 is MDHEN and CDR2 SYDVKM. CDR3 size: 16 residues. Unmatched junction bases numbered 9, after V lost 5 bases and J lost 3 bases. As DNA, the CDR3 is TGTGCCAGCAGTCTTGTCCGGGGGGTCGACACCGGGGAGCTGTTTTTT. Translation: CASSLVRGVDTGELFF.

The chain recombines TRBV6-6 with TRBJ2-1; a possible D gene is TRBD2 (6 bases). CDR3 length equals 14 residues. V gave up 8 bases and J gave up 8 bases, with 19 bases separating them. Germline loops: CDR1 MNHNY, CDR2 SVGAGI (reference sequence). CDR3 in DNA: TGTGCCAGCTGTAGGACTAACGGGAACCATGAGCAGTTCTTC. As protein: CASCRTNGNHEQFF.

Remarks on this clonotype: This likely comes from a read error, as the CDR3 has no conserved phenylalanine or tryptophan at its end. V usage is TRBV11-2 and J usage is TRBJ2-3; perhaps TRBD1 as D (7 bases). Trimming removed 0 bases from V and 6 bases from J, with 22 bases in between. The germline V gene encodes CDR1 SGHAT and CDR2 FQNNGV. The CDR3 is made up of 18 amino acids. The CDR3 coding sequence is TGTGCCAGCAGCTTAGATTCCCGGACAGGCGGGAAGGGGGATACGCAGTATTAT. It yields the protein CASSLDSRTGGKGDTQYY.

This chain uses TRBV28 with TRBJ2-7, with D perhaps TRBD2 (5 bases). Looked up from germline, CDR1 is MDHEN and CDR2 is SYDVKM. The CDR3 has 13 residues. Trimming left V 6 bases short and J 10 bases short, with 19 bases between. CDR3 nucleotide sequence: TGTGCCAGCAGCCTCCCGGACTGGGCTGGTCAGTACTTC. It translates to CASSLPDWAGQYF.

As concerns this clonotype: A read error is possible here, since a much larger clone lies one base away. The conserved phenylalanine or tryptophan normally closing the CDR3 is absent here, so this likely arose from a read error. Written as DNA, the CDR3 is TGTGCCAGCAGCCGCGAGGGCCCTAACTATGGCTACACCATC. Residues: CASSREGPNYGYTI. This chain connects TRBV7-8 to TRBJ1-2; D remains unclear. Trimming stripped 5 bases from V and 0 bases from J, with 10 bases between. The length of the CDR3 is 14 residues. Germline CDR1 and CDR2: SGHVS and FQNEAQ.

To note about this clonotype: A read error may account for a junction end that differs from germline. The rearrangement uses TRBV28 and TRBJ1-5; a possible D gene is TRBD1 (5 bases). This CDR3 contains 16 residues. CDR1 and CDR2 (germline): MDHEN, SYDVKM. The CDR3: CASTQVSGLFNQPQRF. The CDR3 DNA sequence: TGTGCCAGTACACAGGTTTCGGGCCTCTTCAATCAGCCCCAGCGTTTT.

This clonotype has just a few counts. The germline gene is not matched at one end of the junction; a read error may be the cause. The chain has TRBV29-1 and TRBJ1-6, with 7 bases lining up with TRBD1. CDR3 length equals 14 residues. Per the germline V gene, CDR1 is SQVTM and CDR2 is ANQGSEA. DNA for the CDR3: TGCAGCGTTCGAATGGGACAGAGAAATTCATCCCTTCACTTT. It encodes CSVRMGQRNSSLHF.

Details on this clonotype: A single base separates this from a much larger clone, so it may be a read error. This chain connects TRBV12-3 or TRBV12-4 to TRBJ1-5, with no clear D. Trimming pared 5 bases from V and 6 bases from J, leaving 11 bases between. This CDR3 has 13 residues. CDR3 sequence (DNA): TGTGCCAGCAGTAAACGGCTAAGTCAGCCCCAGCATTTT. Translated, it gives CASSKRLSQPQHF.

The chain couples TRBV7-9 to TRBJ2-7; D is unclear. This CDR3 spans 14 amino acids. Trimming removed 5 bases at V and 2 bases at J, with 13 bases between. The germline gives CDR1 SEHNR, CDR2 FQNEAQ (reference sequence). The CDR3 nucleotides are TGTGCCAGCAGCCCAGACTGGCACCCCTACGAGCAGTACTTC. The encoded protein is CASSPDWHPYEQYF.

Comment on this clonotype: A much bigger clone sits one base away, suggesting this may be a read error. The CDR3 region has the DNA TGCGCCAGCAGCCCGCCGGGACAGGACTACCAAGCGACCCAGTACTTC. As protein: CASSPPGQDYQATQYF. The rearrangement links TRBV5-1 to TRBJ2-5; 8 nucleotides align to TRBD1. This CDR3 is built from 16 residues. Germline V gene sequence: CDR1 SGHRS, CDR2 YFSETQ.

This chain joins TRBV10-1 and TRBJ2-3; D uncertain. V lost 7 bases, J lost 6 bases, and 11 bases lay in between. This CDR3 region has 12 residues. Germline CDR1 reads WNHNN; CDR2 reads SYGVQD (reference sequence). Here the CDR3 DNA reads TGCGCCAGCAATGATTCGAGGGATACGCAGTATTTT. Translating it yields CASNDSRDTQYF.

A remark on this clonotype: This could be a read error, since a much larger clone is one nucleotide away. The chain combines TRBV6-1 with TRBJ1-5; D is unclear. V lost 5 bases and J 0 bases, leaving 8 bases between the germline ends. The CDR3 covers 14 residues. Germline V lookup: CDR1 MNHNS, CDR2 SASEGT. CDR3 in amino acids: CASSTKYSNQPQHF. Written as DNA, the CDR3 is TGTGCCAGCAGTACTAAGTATAGCAATCAGCCCCAGCATTTT.